A selection of T cell receptor beta chains follows, all from one sample in a study of blood T cell repertoires in COVID-19. Libraries were prepared by immunoSEQ multiplex PCR; TCRdb keeps only in-frame clonotypes and omits some of them. The table has more than 60,000 clones, approximately 80% seen once. Sequences were obtained from peripheral blood. These receptors were obtained from a man between 60 and 75 years old with active or convalescent COVID-19. Both conserved end residues are part of each CDR3. The D gene is left open where the match is weak. Size is omitted from some rows. Given values are once, few, many or a class for expanded clones.

>TRBV11-2|TRBD2|once|15|TRBJ2-7
CASSPQGLAGNEQYF
TGTGCCAGCAGCCCCCAGGGACTAGCGGGAAACGAGCAGTACTTC
>TRBV27|TRBD1|.|16|TRBJ2-1
CASRRTGTGNYNEQFF
TGTGCCAGCAGACGAACCGGGACAGGGAACTACAATGAGCAGTTCTTC
>TRBV30|.|.|13|TRBJ1-2
CAWSVPSPQSYTF
TGTGCCTGGAGTGTACCGTCTCCTCAGTCCTACACCTTC
>TRBV19|TRBD1|.|19|TRBJ1-5
CASSWDPTGARISNQPQHF
TGTGCCAGTAGTTGGGACCCGACAGGGGCGAGGATAAGCAATCAGCCCCAGCATTTT
>TRBV4-2|TRBD2|.|14|TRBJ2-7
CASGLAGASYEQYF
TGTGCCAGCGGGCTAGCGGGGGCCTCCTACGAGCAGTACTTC
>TRBV2|.|few|12|TRBJ2-5
CANRDNQETQYF
TGTGCCAACCGGGACAACCAAGAGACCCAGTACTTC
>TRBV7-9|.|few|13|TRBJ2-7
CASSLDISYEQYF
TGTGCCAGCAGCTTAGACATCTCCTACGAGCAGTACTTC
>TRBV7-2|TRBD1|.|15|TRBJ2-1
CASSQGTGAYNEQFF
TGTGCCAGCAGCCAAGGGACAGGGGCCTACAATGAGCAGTTCTTC
>TRBV25-1|.|.|15|TRBJ1-3
CASRRDGSSGNTIYF
TGTGCCAGCAGGCGGGACGGGAGCTCTGGAAACACCATATATTTT
>TRBV6-6|.|.|16|TRBJ2-3
CASTNMAGPGTDTQYF
TGTGCCAGCACAAACATGGCGGGCCCGGGCACAGATACGCAGTATTTT
>TRBV19|.|once|11|TRBJ2-7
CASSISGEQYF
TGTGCCAGTAGTATATCCGGCGAGCAGTACTTC
>TRBV19|TRBD2|.|16|TRBJ2-3
CASSVLLAGGRDTQYF
TGTGCCAGTAGTGTCCTACTAGCGGGGGGAAGGGATACGCAGTATTTT
>TRBV6-5|.|.|14|TRBJ1-1
CASSYSQGITEAFF
TGTGCCAGCAGTTACTCGCAGGGAATCACTGAAGCTTTCTTT
>TRBV6-2/TRBV6-3|.|once|14|TRBJ1-2
CASSLTSTAPSYTF
TGTGCCAGCAGTCTCACCTCGACAGCACCCAGCTACACCTTC
>TRBV9|TRBD1|.|16|TRBJ1-4
CASSAAGGAFGEKLFF
TGTGCCAGCAGCGCGGCAGGGGGCGCTTTTGGCGAAAAACTGTTTTTT
>TRBV27|TRBD1|.|16|TRBJ1-6
CASSLRGGTDNSPLHF
TGTGCCAGCAGTTTACGGGGCGGGACAGATAATTCACCCCTCCACTTT
>TRBV5-8|.|.|13|TRBJ2-5
CASSLSRGETQYF
TGTGCCAGCAGCTTGTCCCGGGGGGAGACCCAGTACTTC
>TRBV3-1/TRBV3-2|.|.|17|TRBJ1-6
CASSQRGLSSYNSPLHF
TGTGCCAGCAGCCAAAGGGGTTTAAGCTCCTATAATTCACCCCTCCACTTT
>TRBV14|.|.|14|TRBJ1-5
CASSHQAINQPQHF
TGTGCCAGCAGCCACCAAGCCATCAATCAGCCCCAGCATTTT
>TRBV9|TRBD2|.|15|TRBJ2-1
CASSPRLAPGDEQFF
TGTGCCAGCAGCCCACGACTAGCTCCTGGGGATGAGCAGTTCTTC
>TRBV19|TRBD1|.|15|TRBJ1-2
CASSIYQGASYGYTF
TGTGCCAGTAGTATTTACCAGGGGGCCAGCTATGGCTACACCTTC
>TRBV10-3|TRBD1|.|13|TRBJ1-2
CAIRGDRGGGYTF
TGTGCCATCAGGGGGGACAGGGGTGGAGGCTACACCTTC
>TRBV16|TRBD1|.|17|TRBJ1-1
CASSRVQGAYGNTEAFF
TGTGCCAGCAGCCGTGTACAGGGGGCTTATGGGAACACTGAAGCTTTCTTT
>TRBV18|.|.|16|TRBJ2-2
CASSPGSQRLAGELFF
TGTGCCAGCTCACCCGGCTCCCAGCGCTTGGCCGGGGAGCTGTTTTTT
>TRBV29-1|TRBD1|few|12|TRBJ2-7
CSVVRGRAEQYF
TGCAGCGTTGTCAGGGGGCGCGCCGAGCAGTACTTC
>TRBV6-2/TRBV6-3|.|.|16|TRBJ2-2
CASSYSSTAGVGELFF
TGTGCCAGCAGTTACTCGAGCACGGCCGGGGTGGGGGAGCTGTTTTTT
>TRBV30|TRBD1|.|15|TRBJ1-5
CAWGTGAPRNQPQHF
TGTGCCTGGGGGACAGGGGCCCCCCGCAATCAGCCCCAGCATTTT
>TRBV7-9|.|.|14|TRBJ2-1
CASSLSPTLNEQFF
TGTGCCAGCAGCTTAAGCCCGACTCTTAATGAGCAGTTCTTC
>TRBV12-1|.|.|19|TRBJ2-1
CASSFKEGRVGGGYNEQFF
TGTGCCAGCAGCTTTAAGGAGGGCCGGGTTGGAGGAGGCTACAATGAGCAGTTCTTC
>TRBV7-9|.|once|13|TRBJ1-6
CASTLYRDSPLHF
TGTGCCAGCACCCTTTACAGGGATTCACCCCTCCACTTT
>TRBV29-1|TRBD1|.|11|TRBJ2-5
CSVGQRETQYF
TGCAGCGTGGGACAGCGGGAGACCCAGTACTTC
>TRBV13|.|.|14|TRBJ1-1
CASSLQGGVTEAFF
TGTGCCAGCAGCTTACAGGGTGGGGTCACTGAAGCTTTCTTT
>TRBV27|TRBD1|.|14|TRBJ2-7
CASSRDRGGYEQYF
TGTGCCAGCAGTCGCGACAGGGGGGGCTACGAGCAGTACTTC
>TRBV13|.|few|16|TRBJ1-1
CASSPVRTDLNTEAFF
TGTGCCAGCAGCCCCGTTCGGACAGACTTAAACACTGAAGCTTTCTTT
>TRBV10-1|TRBD1|.|16|TRBJ2-7
CASRGKTGTETYEQYF
TGCGCCAGCAGGGGAAAGACCGGGACAGAAACCTACGAGCAGTACTTC
>TRBV6-2/TRBV6-3|TRBD1|.|16|TRBJ1-2
CASSYSRGRTNYGYTF
TGTGCCAGCAGTTACTCCAGGGGGCGGACTAACTATGGCTACACCTTC
>TRBV29-1|TRBD1|once|13|TRBJ2-7
CSVDQTGIYEQYF
TGCAGCGTGGACCAGACAGGGATATACGAGCAGTACTTC
>TRBV5-4|.|.|16|TRBJ2-2
CASSLGGGRDTGELFF
TGTGCCAGCAGCTTGGGGGGGGGCCGTGACACCGGGGAGCTGTTTTTT
>TRBV5-5|.|.|16|TRBJ1-2
CASSLTRSPQNYGYTF
TGTGCCAGCAGCTTAACTAGAAGTCCCCAAAACTATGGCTACACCTTC
>TRBV5-4|TRBD2|.|13|TRBJ2-7
CASSFSGGYEQYF
TGTGCCAGCAGCTTTAGCGGGGGTTACGAGCAGTACTTC
>TRBV4-3|TRBD1|once|14|TRBJ1-4
CASSQDNRGGKLFF
TGCGCCAGCAGCCAAGATAACAGGGGGGGGAAACTGTTTTTT
>TRBV18|.|.|14|TRBJ1-2
CASVGMPGGDGYTF
TGTGCCAGCGTGGGTATGCCAGGAGGGGATGGCTACACCTTC
>TRBV6-5|.|.|14|TRBJ1-2
CASRSGVNQYGYTF
TGTGCCAGCAGATCAGGGGTAAACCAGTATGGCTACACCTTC
>TRBV19|.|.|15|TRBJ1-5
CASSIERARGQPQHF
TGTGCCAGTAGTATTGAGAGGGCACGGGGGCAGCCCCAGCATTTT
>TRBV2|TRBD1|.|13|TRBJ2-7
CASSDTGGGEQYF
TGTGCCAGCAGTGACACAGGGGGCGGCGAGCAGTACTTC
>TRBV4-2|TRBD1|once|16|TRBJ2-7
CASSQVSGDSSYEQYF
TGTGCCAGCAGCCAAGTATCAGGGGACAGCTCCTACGAGCAGTACTTC
>TRBV6-6|.|few|13|TRBJ1-2
CASSGPDSSVYTF
TGTGCCAGCAGTGGCCCGGACAGCTCCGTCTACACCTTC
>TRBV7-9|TRBD1|.|11|TRBJ1-1
CASSPGQEAFF
TGTGCCAGCAGCCCGGGACAGGAAGCTTTCTTT
>TRBV6-5|.|.|14|TRBJ2-7
CASSYGDSSLEQYF
TGTGCCAGCAGTTACGGCGACAGTTCCCTTGAGCAGTACTTC
>TRBV30|.|.|15|TRBJ1-3
CAWTAGGDSGRTIYF
TGTGCCTGGACCGCCGGGGGGGACTCTGGGAGAACCATATATTTT